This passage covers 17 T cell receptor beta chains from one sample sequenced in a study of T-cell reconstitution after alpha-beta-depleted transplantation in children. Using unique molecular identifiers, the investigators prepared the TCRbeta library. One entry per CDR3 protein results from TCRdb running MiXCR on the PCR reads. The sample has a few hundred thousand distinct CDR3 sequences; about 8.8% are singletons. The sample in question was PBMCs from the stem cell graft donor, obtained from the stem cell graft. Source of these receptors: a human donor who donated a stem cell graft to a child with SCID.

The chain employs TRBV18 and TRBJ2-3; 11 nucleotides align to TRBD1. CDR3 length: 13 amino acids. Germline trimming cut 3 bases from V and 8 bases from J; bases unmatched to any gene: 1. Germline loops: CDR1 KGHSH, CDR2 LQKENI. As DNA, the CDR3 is TGTGCCAGCTCACCTGGGACAGGGGGTACGCAGTATTTT. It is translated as CASSPGTGGTQYF.

CDR3 amino acids: CASSPTRSETQYF. Written as DNA, the CDR3 is TGTGCCAGCTCACCCACCAGGTCGGAGACCCAGTACTTC. V and J are TRBV18 and TRBJ2-5; D gene unclear. The CDR3 covers 13 residues. Looked up from germline, CDR1 is KGHSH and CDR2 is LQKENI. V was shortened by 3 bases and J by 5 bases, with 10 bases between the two germline ends.

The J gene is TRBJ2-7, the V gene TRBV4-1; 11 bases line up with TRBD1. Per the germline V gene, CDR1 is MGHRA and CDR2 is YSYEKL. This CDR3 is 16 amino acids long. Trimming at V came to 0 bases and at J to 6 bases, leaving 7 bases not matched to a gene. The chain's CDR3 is CASSQEWGQGVGEQYF. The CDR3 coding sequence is TGCGCCAGCAGCCAAGAATGGGGACAGGGGGTTGGCGAGCAGTACTTC.

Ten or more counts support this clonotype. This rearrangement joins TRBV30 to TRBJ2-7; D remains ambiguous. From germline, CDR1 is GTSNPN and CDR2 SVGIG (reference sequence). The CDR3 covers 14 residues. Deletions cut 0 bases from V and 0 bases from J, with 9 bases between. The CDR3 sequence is CAWSVLGSSYEQYF. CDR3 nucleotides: TGTGCCTGGAGTGTACTTGGAAGCTCCTACGAGCAGTACTTC. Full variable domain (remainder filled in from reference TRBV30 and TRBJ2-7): SQTIHQWPATLVQPVGSPLSLECTVEGTSNPNLYWYRQAAGRGLQLLFYSVGIGQISSEVPQNLSASRPQDRQFILSSKKLLLSDSGFYLCAWSVLGSSYEQYFGPGTRLTVT.

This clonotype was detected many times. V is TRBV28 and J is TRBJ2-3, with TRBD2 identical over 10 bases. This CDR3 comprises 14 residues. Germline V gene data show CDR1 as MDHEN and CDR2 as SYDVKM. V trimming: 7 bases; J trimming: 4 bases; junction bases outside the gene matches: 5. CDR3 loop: CASNPSGGADTQYF. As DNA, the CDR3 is TGTGCCAGCAACCCTAGCGGGGGCGCAGATACGCAGTATTTT.

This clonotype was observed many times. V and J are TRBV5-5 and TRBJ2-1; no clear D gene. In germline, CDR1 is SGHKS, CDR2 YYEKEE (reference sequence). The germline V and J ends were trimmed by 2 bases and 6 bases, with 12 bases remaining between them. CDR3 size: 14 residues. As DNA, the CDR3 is TGTGCCAGCAGCTTAAATCAGGTCCGCAATGAGCAGTTCTTC. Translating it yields CASSLNQVRNEQFF.

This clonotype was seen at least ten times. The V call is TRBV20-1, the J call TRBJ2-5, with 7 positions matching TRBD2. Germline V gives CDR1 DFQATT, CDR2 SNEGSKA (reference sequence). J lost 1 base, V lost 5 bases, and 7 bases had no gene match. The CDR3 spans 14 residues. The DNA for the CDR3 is TGCAGTGCTGGAGCGGGGAGGATCCAAGAGACCCAGTACTTC. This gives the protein CSAGAGRIQETQYF.

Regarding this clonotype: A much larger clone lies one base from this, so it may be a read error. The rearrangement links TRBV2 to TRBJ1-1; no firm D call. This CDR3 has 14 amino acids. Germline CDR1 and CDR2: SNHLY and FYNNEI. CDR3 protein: CVSVHSPMNTEAFF. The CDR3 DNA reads TGTGTCAGTGTTCATAGTCCTATGAACACTGAAGCTTTCTTT.

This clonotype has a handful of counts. CDR3 protein: CASSLTLQNTEAFF. The CDR3 nucleotides are TGCGCCAGCAGCCTTACACTCCAGAACACTGAAGCTTTCTTT. V and J are TRBV5-1 and TRBJ1-1; D is uncertain. The CDR3 has 14 amino acids. Germline V CDR1 and CDR2: SGHRS, YFSETQ. Trimming took off 4 bases at V and 1 base at J, with 11 bases between the two ends.

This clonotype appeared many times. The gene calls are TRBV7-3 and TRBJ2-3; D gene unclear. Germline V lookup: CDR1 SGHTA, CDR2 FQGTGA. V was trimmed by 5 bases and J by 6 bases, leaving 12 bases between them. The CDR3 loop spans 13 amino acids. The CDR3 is CASSPRSSDTQYF. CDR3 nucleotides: TGTGCCAGCAGCCCCCGCTCCTCGGATACGCAGTATTTT.

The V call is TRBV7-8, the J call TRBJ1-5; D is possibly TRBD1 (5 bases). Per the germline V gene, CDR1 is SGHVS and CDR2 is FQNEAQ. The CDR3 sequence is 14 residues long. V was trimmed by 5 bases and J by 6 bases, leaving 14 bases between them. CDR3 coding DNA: TGTGCCAGCAGCCCCGGACATGGCGGTCAGCCCCAGCATTTT. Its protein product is CASSPGHGGQPQHF.

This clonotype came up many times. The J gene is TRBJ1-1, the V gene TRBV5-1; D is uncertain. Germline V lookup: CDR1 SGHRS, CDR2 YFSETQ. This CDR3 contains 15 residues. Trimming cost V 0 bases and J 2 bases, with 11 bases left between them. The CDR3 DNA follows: TGCGCCAGCAGCTTGGGTGAGTTGCCCAACACTGAAGCTTTCTTT. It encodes CASSLGELPNTEAFF.

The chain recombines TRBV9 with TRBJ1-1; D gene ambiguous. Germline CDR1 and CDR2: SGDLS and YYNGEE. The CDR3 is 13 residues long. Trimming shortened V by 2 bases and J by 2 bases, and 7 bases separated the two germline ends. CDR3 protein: CASSVPANTEAFF. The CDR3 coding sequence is TGTGCCAGCAGCGTGCCTGCAAACACTGAAGCTTTCTTT. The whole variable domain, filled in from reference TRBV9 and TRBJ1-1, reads DSGVTQTPKHLITATGQRVTLRCSPRSGDLSVYWYQQSLDQGLQFLIQYYNGEERAKGNILERFSAQQFPDLHSELNLSSLELGDSALYFCASSVPANTEAFFGQGTRLTVV.

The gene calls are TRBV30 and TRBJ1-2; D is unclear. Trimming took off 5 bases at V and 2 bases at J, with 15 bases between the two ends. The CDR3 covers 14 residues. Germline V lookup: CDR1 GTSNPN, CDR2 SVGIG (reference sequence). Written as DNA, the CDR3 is TGTGCCTGGGCCCCCGAGGCATTAAACTATGGCTACACCTTC. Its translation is CAWAPEALNYGYTF.

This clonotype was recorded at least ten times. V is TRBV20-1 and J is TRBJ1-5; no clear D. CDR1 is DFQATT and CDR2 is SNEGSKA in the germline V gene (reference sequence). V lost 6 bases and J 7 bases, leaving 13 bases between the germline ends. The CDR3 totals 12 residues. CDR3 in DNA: TGCAGTGCGATGGAGGGCGGGCAGCCCCAGCATTTT. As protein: CSAMEGGQPQHF.

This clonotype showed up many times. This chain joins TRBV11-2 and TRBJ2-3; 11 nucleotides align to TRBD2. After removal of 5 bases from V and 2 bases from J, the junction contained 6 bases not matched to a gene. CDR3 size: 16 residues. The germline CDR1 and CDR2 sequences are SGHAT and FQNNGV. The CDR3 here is CASSERGLAVTDTQYF. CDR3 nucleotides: TGTGCCAGCAGCGAGCGGGGACTAGCGGTCACAGATACGCAGTATTTT.

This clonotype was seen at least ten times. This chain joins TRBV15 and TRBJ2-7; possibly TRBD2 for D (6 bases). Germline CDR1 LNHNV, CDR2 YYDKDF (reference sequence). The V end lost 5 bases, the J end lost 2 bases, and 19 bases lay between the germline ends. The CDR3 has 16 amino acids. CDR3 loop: CATSAGTAFFAYEQYF. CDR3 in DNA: TGTGCCACCAGCGCCGGGACTGCCTTTTTCGCCTACGAGCAGTACTTC.